The sequence of this TCR beta chain was determined in a study of blood T cell repertoires in COVID-19. Per the germline V gene, CDR1 is MNHEY and CDR2 is SVGAGI. The CDR3 length is 14 residues. Trimming removed 6 bases from V and 4 bases from J; junction bases left unmatched: 2. The repertoire was sequenced with immunoSEQ multiplex PCR; TCRdb's copy has only in-frame clones and lacks some. This sample has a few hundred thousand clones; more than 70% occur once, and the top ten carry more than 1.5%. The receptor was isolated from a man aged 35-49 years in a cohort exposed to, infected with or recovered from COVID-19 (not recorded which). Sequenced material: PBMCs or T cells enriched from blood (not recorded which). The chain has TRBV6-5 and TRBJ2-2, with 10 bases lining up with TRBD1. The CDR3 protein is CASRGQGFTGELFF. The CDR3 DNA follows: TGTGCCAGCAGGGGACAGGGGTTCACCGGGGAGCTGTTTTTT.